What follows is one T cell receptor beta chain and its context. This CDR3 is 14 amino acids long. Trimming shortened V by 3 bases and J by 2 bases, and 11 bases separated the two germline ends. Per germline, CDR1 SNHLY and CDR2 FYNNEI. This sample is part of a study of cytotoxic CD8 clonotypes in ibrutinib-treated CLL. Investigators sought sequencing depths of between 1 in 200,000 and 1 in 1 million T cells. Only in-frame clones appear in the TCRdb table, and some are missing; sequencing was by immunoSEQ multiplex PCR. The repertoire holds 300,000 or so clones, with 60% to 80% as singletons. The sample in question was PBMCs, obtained after 36 months of ibrutinib treatment. The V call is TRBV2, the J call TRBJ2-7; the D is unclear. This receptor was obtained from a human donor with chronic lymphocytic leukemia. The CDR3 bases are TGTGCCAGCAGTGATTTGTGGGATACCTACGAGCAGTACTTC. It specifies CASSDLWDTYEQYF. The variable domain in full, completed from reference TRBV2 and TRBJ2-7, reads EPEVTQTPSHQVTQMGQEVILRCVPISNHLYFYWYRQILGQKVEFLVSFYNNEISEKSEIFDDQFSVERPDGSNFTLKIRSTKLEDSAMYFCASSDLWDTYEQYFGPGTRLTVT.